Listed here are 31 T cell receptor beta chains from one sample, sequenced in a study of Graves' ophthalmopathy and Graves' hyperthyroidism. Using RNA transcripts, the TCR beta CDR3 regions were amplified. In the first round, RT-PCR was carried out with HTBI primers, and a multiplex PCR formed the second round. TCRdb re-derived calls from the multiplex PCR reads in MiXCR, one entry per CDR3 protein. The sample shows hundreds of thousands of distinct CDR3 sequences, 20% to 25% of them seen only once. Sequencing used peripheral blood. Source of these receptors: a young woman with stable Graves' hyperthyroidism.

This clonotype was seen repeatedly, ten times or more. The chain is built from TRBV2 and TRBJ2-5; a weak D match, TRBD2 (5 bases). V lost 4 bases to trimming and J lost 2 bases, with 8 bases between them. The CDR3 is made up of 13 amino acids. The germline V gene has CDR1 SNHLY and CDR2 FYNNEI. The CDR3 DNA is TGTGCCAGCAGTGGGGAGCGACAAGAGACCCAGTACTTC. The encoded protein is CASSGERQETQYF.

The chain couples TRBV19 to TRBJ1-1; a weak D match, TRBD1 (5 bases). This CDR3 has 16 residues. The ends were cut back, 5 bases at V and 1 base at J, with 17 bases in the middle. From germline, CDR1 is LNHDA and CDR2 SQIVND (reference sequence). The CDR3 sequence is CASSAGSGTENTEAFF. CDR3 bases: TGTGCCAGTAGTGCCGGTTCCGGGACCGAGAACACTGAAGCTTTCTTT. The variable domain in full, completed from reference TRBV19 and TRBJ1-1, reads DGGITQSPKYLFRKEGQNVTLSCEQNLNHDAMYWYRQDPGQGLRLIYYSQIVNDFQKGDIAEGYSVSREKKESFPLTVTSAQKNPTAFYLCASSAGSGTENTEAFFGQGTRLTVV.

The chain links TRBV11-2 to TRBJ2-7, with 13 bases matching TRBD2. Looked up from germline, CDR1 is SGHAT and CDR2 is FQNNGV. CDR3 size: 17 residues. Losses at the gene ends were 1 base for V and 5 bases for J; bases not matched to a gene: 8. The CDR3 DNA is TGTGCCAGCAGCTTAGTAGGGACTAGCGGGACCCGCCACGAGCAGTACTTC. It codes for CASSLVGTSGTRHEQYF.

At least ten counts were recorded for this clonotype. V usage is TRBV11-2 and J usage is TRBJ2-5; TRBD2 aligns across 10 bases. After removal of 2 bases from V and 4 bases from J, the junction contained 4 bases not matched to a gene. CDR3 length: 15 residues. CDR1 and CDR2 (germline): SGHAT, FQNNGV. The CDR3 bases are TGTGCCAGCAGCTTACCGCTAGCGGGAGTAGAGACCCAGTACTTC. Protein sequence: CASSLPLAGVETQYF.

This clonotype occurred many times. The rearrangement uses TRBV30 and TRBJ1-1, with TRBD1 matching over 7 bases. V was clipped by 2 bases and J by 11 bases; unmatched bases: 11. Looked up from germline, CDR1 is GTSNPN and CDR2 is SVGIG (reference sequence). The CDR3 is made up of 13 amino acids. The CDR3 protein is CAWSFGQARGAFF. In DNA form, the CDR3 reads TGTGCCTGGAGTTTCGGACAGGCCCGCGGCGCTTTCTTT.

This clonotype has a count of ten or more. The chain links TRBV7-6 to TRBJ1-1; 7 nucleotides align to TRBD1. This CDR3 spans 18 amino acids. V was pared by 4 bases and J by 6 bases, with 20 bases of the junction left unmatched. Germline V gene sequence: CDR1 SGHVS, CDR2 FNYEAQ. The CDR3 is CASSSGQVRGVSVPEAFF. The CDR3 region has the DNA TGTGCCAGCAGCTCAGGACAGGTACGAGGTGTCTCGGTTCCTGAAGCTTTCTTT.

In its sample, this clonotype was seen many times. The chain carries TRBV5-4 and TRBJ2-7; no clear D gene. CDR3 length: 13 residues. V was pared by 2 bases and J by 2 bases, with 8 bases between. CDR1 and CDR2 from the germline V gene are SGHNT and YYREEE (reference sequence). The DNA of the CDR3 is TGTGCCAGCAGCTTTCCGCCTACCTACGAGCAGTACTTC. Translated: CASSFPPTYEQYF.

This clonotype appeared a few times. The chain links TRBV20-1 to TRBJ2-6; no definite D call. This CDR3 has 18 amino acids. Germline V gives CDR1 DFQATT, CDR2 SNEGSKA (reference sequence). Trimming stripped 1 base from V and 0 bases from J, with 16 bases between. The CDR3 DNA reads TGCAGTGCTAGAGGGGCTGGGGTCTGGAGCTCTGGGGCCAACGTCCTGACTTTC. Translating it yields CSARGAGVWSSGANVLTF.

This clonotype was counted between two and nine times. The rearrangement joins TRBV18 to TRBJ1-1; D gene ambiguous. Looked up from germline, CDR1 is KGHSH and CDR2 is LQKENI. Trimming took 1 base from V and 0 from J, leaving 9 bases between them. There are 15 residues in the CDR3. The CDR3 loop is CASSPQGGMNTEAFF. CDR3 nucleotide sequence: TGTGCCAGCTCACCACAGGGCGGCATGAACACTGAAGCTTTCTTT. Looking up the rest from reference TRBV18 and TRBJ1-1 gives the full variable domain: NAGVMQNPRHLVRRRGQEARLRCSPMKGHSHVYWYRQLPEEGLKFMVYLQKENIIDESGMPKERFSAEFPKEGPSILRIQQVVRGDSAAYFCASSPQGGMNTEAFFGQGTRLTVV.

This clonotype was found a few times. The chain links TRBV20-1 to TRBJ2-5; 7 bases fit TRBD1. Germline V CDR1 and CDR2: DFQATT, SNEGSKA (reference sequence). The CDR3 covers 16 residues. The trim removed 6 bases at V and 3 bases at J, leaving 16 bases unmatched. In DNA, the CDR3 is TGCAGTGCCAGCAGCCCCCAAAGGACAGGAAAAGAGACCCAGTACTTC. Translating gives CSASSPQRTGKETQYF.

This clonotype was counted at least ten times. The chain joins TRBV2 to TRBJ2-7; D remains ambiguous. This CDR3 is built from 17 residues. Germline CDR1 and CDR2: SNHLY and FYNNEI. Trimming removed 0 bases from V and 2 bases from J, with 17 bases in between. In DNA, the CDR3 is TGTGCCAGCAGTGAAGCCATCGAGCCTATCCTTCCCTACGAGCAGTACTTC. This translates into CASSEAIEPILPYEQYF.

This clonotype was observed a handful of times. This chain links TRBV3-1 with TRBJ1-4; D remains unclear. Germline CDR1 and CDR2: LGHDT and YNNKEL (reference sequence). V gave up 1 base and J gave up 14 bases, with 11 bases separating them. The CDR3 length is 12 residues. CDR3 amino acids: CASSQVGGRLFF. The CDR3 region has the DNA TGTGCCAGCAGCCAAGTAGGAGGGCGGCTGTTTTTT. Looking up the rest from reference TRBV3-1 and TRBJ1-4 gives the full variable domain: DTAVSQTPKYLVTQMGNDKSIKCEQNLGHDTMYWYKQDSKKFLKIMFSYNNKELIINETVPNRFSPKSPDKAHLNLHINSLELGDSAVYFCASSQVGGRLFFGSGTQLSVL.

Many counts were recorded for this clonotype. The chain links TRBV12-3 or TRBV12-4 to TRBJ2-7; TRBD2 matches 16 bases. V lost 4 bases, J lost 4 bases, and 4 bases stayed unmatched. This CDR3 is 16 amino acids long. CDR3 in DNA: TGTGCCAGCAGTTCGACGGGACTAGCGGGAGGGTACGAGCAGTACTTC. Amino acids: CASSSTGLAGGYEQYF.

This clonotype was detected ten times or more. This rearrangement joins TRBV7-8 to TRBJ2-7; D ambiguous. CDR3 size: 13 residues. The V end lost 3 bases, the J end lost 6 bases, and 12 bases lay between the germline ends. The germline V gene has CDR1 SGHVS and CDR2 FQNEAQ. The CDR3 DNA reads as TGTGCCAGCAGCTTCAGTTCGGACGTCGAGCAGTACTTC. Translating gives CASSFSSDVEQYF.

With respect to this clonotype: The junction differs from germline at one of its ends, possibly a read error. The chain carries TRBV5-6 and TRBJ2-5; tentatively, D is TRBD1 or TRBD2 (6 bases each). In germline, CDR1 is SGHDT, CDR2 YYEEEE. This CDR3 is built from 15 residues. CDR3 region: CASIADRRGWETLYF. The CDR3 coding sequence is TGTGCCAGCATCGCAGACAGGCGGGGTTGGGAGACCCTGTACTTC. Complete variable domain (other parts from reference TRBV5-6 and TRBJ2-5): DAGVTQSPTHLIKTRGQQVTLRCSPKSGHDTVSWYQQALGQGPQFIFQYYEEEERQRGNFPDRFSGHQFPNYSSELNVNALLLGDSALYLCASIADRRGWETLYFGPGTRLLVL.

This clonotype was recorded once. The V and J genes are TRBV6-2 or TRBV6-3 and TRBJ2-2, with 7 bases fitting TRBD1. Germline assignment: CDR1 MNHEY and CDR2 SVGEGT. Trimming at V came to 5 bases and at J to 3 bases, leaving 15 bases not matched to a gene. This CDR3 spans 18 amino acids. The CDR3 region is CASSHNDRAAEYTGELFF. CDR3 DNA: TGTGCCAGCAGTCATAATGACAGGGCAGCTGAATACACCGGGGAGCTGTTTTTT.

There are a few counts of this clonotype. The V call is TRBV2, the J call TRBJ2-5, with 8 bases fitting TRBD1. CDR3 length: 14 residues. Germline lookup yields CDR1 SNHLY and CDR2 FYNNEI. The ends lost 5 bases at V and 4 bases at J; junction bases unmatched: 6. The CDR3 DNA follows: TGTGCCAGCAGTACGAGACAGGGGAGAGAGACCCAGTACTTC. This gives the protein CASSTRQGRETQYF.

The rearrangement uses TRBV20-1 and TRBJ1-1; D is uncertain. Germline V gives CDR1 DFQATT, CDR2 SNEGSKA (reference sequence). Trimming stripped 5 bases from V and 7 bases from J, with 8 bases between. The CDR3 spans 10 residues. The DNA for the CDR3 is TGCAGTGCTTCGAGAGTTGAAGCTTTCTTT. This gives the protein CSASRVEAFF.

Many counts were recorded for this clonotype. V and J are TRBV6-4 and TRBJ1-5; the match to TRBD1 covers 12 bases. The V segment lost 2 bases and the J segment 0 bases; nucleotides outside the gene matches: 11. Germline V gene data show CDR1 as MRHNA and CDR2 as SNTAGT. The CDR3 runs 20 residues. CDR3 sequence (DNA): TGTGCCAGCAGTGACCGGGACAGGGGGCGCGGGGGGTATAGCAATCAGCCCCAGCATTTT. This sequence encodes CASSDRDRGRGGYSNQPQHF.

At least ten counts were recorded for this clonotype. The gene calls are TRBV7-6 and TRBJ2-7; D uncertain. The V gene lost 5 bases and the J gene lost 4 bases, with 15 bases spanning the gap. CDR1 is SGHVS, CDR2 FNYEAQ, per germline. This CDR3 spans 14 amino acids. CDR3 DNA sequence: TGTGCCAGCAGCCCTAGGGTCTTTACATACGAGCAGTACTTC. This gives the protein CASSPRVFTYEQYF.

This clonotype was counted a few times. The chain carries TRBV24-1 and TRBJ2-5, with 9 bases aligning to TRBD1. CDR1 is KGHDR and CDR2 is SFDVKD in the germline V gene. V shed 4 bases, J shed 5 bases, and the junction held 10 bases outside the gene matches. This CDR3 is 16 amino acids long. This CDR3 is CATSETSGTGSETQYF. In DNA form, the CDR3 reads TGTGCCACCAGTGAAACCTCCGGGACAGGGTCTGAGACCCAGTACTTC.

This clonotype appeared many times. V is TRBV12-3 or TRBV12-4 and J is TRBJ1-2; D perhaps matches TRBD1 (5 bases). Between the trimmed V and J ends, which lost 3 bases and 5 bases, there was a span of 10 bases. The CDR3 covers 13 residues. For the CDR3, the DNA is TGTGCCAGCAGTTTGGCAGGGAGGTATGGCTACACCTTC. It is translated as CASSLAGRYGYTF.

This clonotype was seen at least ten times. The V gene is TRBV28, the J gene TRBJ1-5; 10 nucleotides agree with TRBD1. The CDR3 sequence is 16 residues long. V gave up 5 bases and J gave up 2 bases; unmatched junction bases: 6. Germline assignment: CDR1 MDHEN and CDR2 SYDVKM. CDR3 loop: CASSPGTGVGNQPQHF. CDR3 nucleotides: TGTGCCAGCAGTCCGGGGACAGGGGTAGGCAATCAGCCCCAGCATTTT.

Ten or more counts support this clonotype. The genes are TRBV20-1 and TRBJ2-5; 11 bases match TRBD2. The CDR3 consists of 13 residues. V shed 0 bases, J shed 8 bases, and the junction held 2 bases outside the gene matches. Germline CDR1 DFQATT, CDR2 SNEGSKA (reference sequence). The CDR3 coding sequence is TGCAGTGCTAGAGAACGACTAGCGGGAACCCAGTACTTC. It is translated as CSARERLAGTQYF.

The chain recombines TRBV7-2 with TRBJ1-2; tentative D call: TRBD1 (6 bases). Germline V gives CDR1 SGHTA, CDR2 FQGNSA. The CDR3 covers 14 residues. V was shortened by 3 bases and J by 8 bases, with 16 bases between the two germline ends. The CDR3 DNA is TGTGCCAGCAGCTTCAGACAGGAGGGAAGCGGCTACACCTTC. This codes for CASSFRQEGSGYTF.

In this sample, this clonotype turned up a few times. The junction departs from the called germline gene at one end, perhaps through a read error. The chain carries TRBV5-1 and TRBJ2-4, with TRBD2 matching 12 bases. The CDR3 runs 21 residues. Germline CDR1 SGHRS, CDR2 YFSETQ. In nucleotides, the CDR3 is TGCGCCAGCAGCCCCTTTGCGGCGATACGACTAGCGGGAGTGGCCAAAAACATTAAGTACTTC. It yields the protein CASSPFAAIRLAGVAKNIKYF.

The sample holds many counts of this clonotype. A much larger clone sits a single nucleotide away, making a read error possible. The chain has TRBV6-1 and TRBJ2-7; TRBD2 matches 8 bases. This CDR3 is 15 amino acids long. Germline values: CDR1 MNHNS, CDR2 SASEGT. CDR3 in DNA: TGTGCCAGCAGTGAAAGCGGGGGCAGCTCCTACGAGCAGTGCTTC. Protein: CASSESGGSSYEQCF.

This clonotype was recorded many times. The chain recombines TRBV6-2 or TRBV6-3 with TRBJ2-7; 13 bases are a match to TRBD2. Trimming removed 6 bases from V and 3 bases from J; junction bases left unmatched: 5. In germline, CDR1 is MNHEY, CDR2 SVGEGT. This CDR3 region has 15 residues. The CDR3 bases are TGTGCCAGCAGAGGGGGACTAGCGGGAATCTACGAGCAGTACTTC. This gives the protein CASRGGLAGIYEQYF.

CDR3 in DNA: TGCAGCGTTGAACTTGTTTATCTTGGTCAGGGGTATCCACAATCCCAAGAGACCCAGTACTTC. Translating gives CSVELVYLGQGYPQSQETQYF. The V gene is TRBV29-1, the J gene TRBJ2-5, with TRBD1 as a possible D gene (6 bases). This CDR3 has 21 residues. Germline CDR1 and CDR2: SQVTM and ANQGSEA. V dropped 2 bases and J dropped 1 base, with 32 bases sitting between them.

In its sample, this clonotype was seen a few times. This sequence joins TRBV30 and TRBJ2-2; no clear D gene. The CDR3 spans 14 residues. V was pared by 1 base and J by 1 base, with 7 bases between. Germline V gives CDR1 GTSNPN, CDR2 SVGIG (reference sequence). CDR3 loop: CAWSGRRNTGELFF. The CDR3 nucleotides are TGTGCCTGGAGTGGACGGAGGAACACCGGGGAGCTGTTTTTT.

In this sample, this clonotype turned up many times. The chain has TRBV11-2 and TRBJ2-7; D perhaps matches TRBD2 (5 bases). CDR3 length: 13 residues. Looked up from germline, CDR1 is SGHAT and CDR2 is FQNNGV. With 4 bases removed from V and 5 bases from J, the gap between germline ends came to 12 bases. The CDR3, as DNA: TGTGCCAGCAGCTCCGGAGAGAGGGACGAGCAGTACTTC. Protein product: CASSSGERDEQYF.